This TCR beta chain was captured in a study of blood T cell repertoires in COVID-19. Study-wide context: Spain, Italy and the United States supplied samples that represented acute and convalescent COVID-19.

This clone was picked up one time. Generated by immunoSEQ multiplex PCR, the TCRdb table keeps only in-frame clones and is missing some. This repertoire shows roughly 48,000 clones, 80% to 85% found once; its top ten account for under 60%. Germline V lookup: CDR1 MNHEY, CDR2 SMNVEV (reference sequence). Trimming left V 2 bases short and J 1 base short, with 13 bases between. CDR3 length equals 16 residues. This receptor was taken from a man between 65 and 85 years old with acute or convalescent COVID-19. The chain links TRBV27 to TRBJ2-3; possible D gene TRBD1, 6 bases. The sample taken for sequencing was peripheral blood. As DNA, the CDR3 is TGTGCCAGCAGTTTAACTTACAGGGTGGGCACAGATACGCAGTATTTT. Translation: CASSLTYRVGTDTQYF.